This TCR beta chain was identified during a study of shared T cell receptors in the human thymus (dated by TCRdb to about 2021). Some background on the complete study: The study examined how the human thymus generates shared, self-reactive T-cell receptor alpha chains.

Trimming removed 8 bases from V and 5 bases from J; the gene matches leave 12 bases unexplained. From the germline V gene (reference sequence), CDR1 is MNHEY and CDR2 is SMNVEV. Taken from cysteine to phenylalanine, the CDR3 has 15 residues. Solely the CDR3 DNA is kept, with 45 bases framed from the first base. Libraries were made using the immunoSEQ multiplex PCR assay. This is the immuneACCESS table as TCRdb keeps it, with only in-frame sequences that have V and J called. A part of the clones is gone; compared with another copy, unresolved V genes explain less than half, and the rest is unexplained. Here the sample has hundreds of thousands of clones; more than 75% occur a single time. The ten largest clones represent less than 0.015% of the sample. This clone has only one observation. What antigen it recognizes has not been identified. The input lacks base qualities; no much larger clone sits a single base away.

This same sample was also part of a study on human thymus T cells. The second paper further reports: The donors were immunologically healthy infants in Finland who had open corrective cardiac surgery for congenital heart defects. Thymus tissue was collected as surgical resects that were removed during corrective cardiac surgery. Biased V and J gene segment usage appeared to be present in both thymic and peripheral blood repertoires. According to the related research, thymic TCR repertoires were highly overlapping among unrelated individuals. The study characterized TCR alpha and beta repertoires from about 8 infant thymus samples and a few related peripheral blood samples. Donor ages ranged from about 7 to 244 days, and the cohort comprised roughly 6 male and a couple of female infants. After being mechanically released from the tissue, thymocytes were kept at -70 degrees C in pellets of 10-30 million cells. Genomic DNA was extracted from frozen cell pellets with a QIAsymphony instrument. The immunoSEQ multiplex PCR assay was used to amplify the TCRB and TCRAD loci from a standardized amount of quality-controlled genomic DNA. The amplicons spanned the V(D)J region and were long enough to cover the CDR3 and allow V and J genes to be identified. The amplicons were sequenced on an Illumina platform via the commercial immunoSEQ service. Corrections for primer bias and sequencing errors followed previously described methods, while TCRAD and TCRB definitions were based on the IMGT database. Analysis of the repertoires was done with immunoSEQ Analyzer 3.0 and VDJTools and included basic statistics, V/J segment usage, diversity estimates, rarefaction and pairwise overlap. To estimate diversity, the Chao1, ChaoE, Efron-Thisted, Shannon and inverse Simpson indices were applied, and diversity was also estimated on datasets down-sampled to the smallest sample. Repertoire overlap was assessed by strict matching of CDR3 nucleotide sequence, V gene and J gene, and clustering was done by Jaccard-based multidimensional scaling. On average, thymus samples gave about 750,000 unique TCRB clonotypes, whereas blood samples gave 80,000 to 85,000.

The sequenced sample was thymocytes. This sequence uses TRBV27 and TRBJ2-1; TRBD2 fits 7 bases in the junction. This TCR came from a boy under three years old with a congenital heart defect. Donor details come from another sample of the same person, matched by shared clones. The CDR3 reads as follows: CASAQPGLYNNEQFF. The DNA sequence is given as TGTGCCAGCGCCCAACCGGGACTATATAACAATGAGCAGTTCTTC.